The clone carrying this T cell receptor beta chain has just a few counts. The source of the sample is a study of blood T cell repertoires in COVID-19. V lost 2 bases, J lost 3 bases, and 6 bases stayed unmatched. Germline V gene sequence: CDR1 MNHNS, CDR2 SASEGT. This CDR3 comprises 15 residues. Clones were sequenced by immunoSEQ multiplex PCR, and TCRdb holds only the in-frame ones, with some missing. The repertoire includes about 400,000 clones, roughly 87% of them detected once, and roughly 2% sits in the top ten. The chain combines TRBV6-1 with TRBJ1-2; 7 nucleotides line up with TRBD1. Sequencing was done on a sample of PBMCs or T cells enriched from blood (not recorded which). The TCR sequence derives from a woman between 40 and 50 years old with acute COVID-19. In DNA form, the CDR3 reads TGTGCCAGCAGTGAAAATAGGGGGCAGCACTATGGCTACACCTTC. Protein sequence: CASSENRGQHYGYTF.